A selection of T cell receptor beta chains follows, all from one sample in a study of blood T cell repertoires in COVID-19. Profiling relied on immunoSEQ multiplex PCR, and the TCRdb table lists in-frame clones only, not all of them. Of about 340,000 clones listed, about 86% are singletons. Sequencing was performed on peripheral blood. The source is a man aged 30-40 years with active or convalescent COVID-19. The CDR3 runs from the conserved cysteine through the conserved F or W. A D gene is named only where the DNA matches it firmly. Where a row states a size, it is once, few, many or the class of an expanded clone; other rows omit it.

TRBD1 once TRBJ1-5 TRBV7-8 TGTGCCAGCAGCATATTTACAGGGGGGGCTTACAATCAGCCCCAGCATTTT CASSIFTGGAYNQPQHF
TRBD1 once TRBJ1-1 TRBV6-6 TGTGCGACTAGGGGGCTCCTTGAAGCTTTCTTT CATRGLLEAFF
NA NA TRBJ2-5 TRBV29-1 TGCAGCGGTACGTGGGCCGAAGAGACCCAGTACTTC CSGTWAEETQYF
TRBD1 NA TRBJ1-6 TRBV7-2 TGTGCCAGCAGCTTTGATACGGGACAGGGTAATTCACCCCTCCACTTT CASSFDTGQGNSPLHF
NA NA TRBJ1-5 TRBV30 TGTGCCTGGAGTCCCGGGGGAGGGCAGCCCCAGCATTTT CAWSPGGGQPQHF
TRBD1 once TRBJ2-1 TRBV3-1/TRBV3-2 TGTGCCAGCAGCCGACAGGGTAATTGGGAGCAGTTCTTC CASSRQGNWEQFF
NA NA TRBJ2-7 TRBV6-1 TGTGCCAGCAGTGAAACGGCAGGCGCCTCCTACGAGCAGTACTTC CASSETAGASYEQYF
NA NA TRBJ2-2 TRBV5-5 TGTGCCAGCAGCCTGGGCAGGGTGAACACCGGGGAGCTGTTTTTT CASSLGRVNTGELFF
NA NA TRBJ2-3 TRBV23-1 TGCGCCAGCAGTCCGTCTAAATGGGGGCGGAATACGCAGTATTTT CASSPSKWGRNTQYF
TRBD1 NA TRBJ1-5 TRBV5-4 TGTGCCAGCAGCTTAGGACAGGGGGCGCGTCGCAATCAGCCCCAGCATTTT CASSLGQGARRNQPQHF
NA NA TRBJ1-1 TRBV5-4 TGTGCCAGCAGCACAAACGGGGGTATGAACACTGAAGCTTTCTTT CASSTNGGMNTEAFF
TRBD1 NA TRBJ1-6 TRBV6-6 TGTGCCAGCAGTCAGGGGGCGACGACTTCACCCCTCCACTTT CASSQGATTSPLHF
NA NA TRBJ1-1 TRBV7-2 TGTGCCAGCAGCGGGCTCCCGAACACTGAAGCTTTCTTT CASSGLPNTEAFF
NA NA TRBJ2-2 TRBV2 TGTGCCAGCAGGAGGGCCGGCGGGGAGCTGTTTTTT CASRRAGGELFF
NA NA TRBJ1-2 TRBV4-3 TGCGCCAGCAGCCAATATAGGGGTTCGGACTATGGCTACACCTTC CASSQYRGSDYGYTF
TRBD1 NA TRBJ1-5 TRBV27 TGTGCCAGCAGGCGACAAGACAGGGGGCGGGTAGAGCCCCAGCATTTT CASRRQDRGRVEPQHF
TRBD1 NA TRBJ1-4 TRBV6-1 TGTGCCAGCAGGTACGGGACAGGGTGGGGAAAACTGTTTTTT CASRYGTGWGKLFF
NA NA TRBJ2-2 TRBV2 TGTGCCAGCAGTCCTATCGGTGTGCGTAGAACCGGGGAGCTGTTTTTT CASSPIGVRRTGELFF
NA NA TRBJ2-7 TRBV29-1 TGCAGCGTCACTAGTAATCTTGACGAGCAGTACTTC CSVTSNLDEQYF
NA NA TRBJ2-4 TRBV30 TGTGCCTGGCACAGTCGTATAGCCAAAAACATTCAGTACTTC CAWHSRIAKNIQYF
NA NA TRBJ2-2 TRBV6-5 TGTGCCAGCAGACCCAGCACCGGGGAGCTGTTTTTT CASRPSTGELFF
TRBD1 NA TRBJ1-2 TRBV6-4 TGTGCCAGCGTTAGACAGGGTGCTAGCTATGGCTACACCTTC CASVRQGASYGYTF
TRBD1 many TRBJ1-1 TRBV7-9 TGTGCCAGCAGCTTAGGACAGGGGGGCGAAGCTTTCTTT CASSLGQGGEAFF
NA NA TRBJ2-7 TRBV29-1 TGCAGCGTTTCCCCGCTTACAGCTTACGAGCAGTACTTC CSVSPLTAYEQYF
NA NA TRBJ1-1 TRBV4-1 TGCGCCAGCAGCCAAGGGAGGACGGTCATGAACACTGAAGCTTTCTTT CASSQGRTVMNTEAFF
NA NA TRBJ2-7 TRBV7-9 TGTGCCAGCAGCTCCTTAAATCTAGACGAGCAGTACTTC CASSSLNLDEQYF
TRBD2 NA TRBJ2-1 TRBV7-8 TGTGCCATCCTAGCGGGAGTAGGAGGTGAGCAGTTCTTC CAILAGVGGEQFF
TRBD1 NA TRBJ1-2 TRBV30 TGTGCCTGGAGTAGGGGACAGGCGATCGGGGGCTACACCTTC CAWSRGQAIGGYTF
TRBD1 NA TRBJ1-1 TRBV14 TGTGCCAGCAGCCAAGGGACAGGACCTAACACTGAAGCTTTCTTT CASSQGTGPNTEAFF
NA NA TRBJ2-7 TRBV5-4 TGTGCCAGCAGCTCGACGGGGGAGACCTACGAGCAGTACTTC CASSSTGETYEQYF
TRBD2 NA TRBJ2-3 TRBV3-1/TRBV3-2 TGTGCCAGCGGGGAACTAGCGGGAGGGAACACAGATACGCAGTATTTT CASGELAGGNTDTQYF
TRBD1 few TRBJ1-5 TRBV14 TGTGCCAGCAGGAGTCAGTTGACAGGGTTGGAATATGGCAATCAGCCCCAGCATTTT CASRSQLTGLEYGNQPQHF
TRBD2 few TRBJ2-7 TRBV19 TGTGCCAGTAGTATTACCGCACTAGCGGGAGAGGGGCAGTACTTC CASSITALAGEGQYF
NA NA TRBJ2-1 TRBV4-1 TGCGCCAGCAGCCAAGATGAGCGTGGTTGGGAGCAGTTCTTC CASSQDERGWEQFF
NA NA TRBJ2-7 TRBV7-6 TGTGCCAGCAGCTCGGCCCCGACAGAAAGCTACGAGCAGTACTTC CASSSAPTESYEQYF
TRBD1 NA TRBJ1-1 TRBV2 TGTGCCAGCAACGAGGGGGCTAGGGAAGCTTTCTTT CASNEGAREAFF
TRBD1 few TRBJ1-1 TRBV4-1 TGCGCCAGCAGCAGAGGACAGGACACTGAAGCTTTCTTT CASSRGQDTEAFF
TRBD2 NA TRBJ2-1 TRBV7-8 TGTGCCAGCAGCCCCAGGACTAGCGGGATTGTGAATGAGCAGTTCTTC CASSPRTSGIVNEQFF
TRBD2 NA TRBJ2-5 TRBV13 TGTGCCAGCAGCTTAATAGCGGGAGAGACCCAGTACTTC CASSLIAGETQYF
NA once TRBJ2-5 TRBV3-1/TRBV3-2 TGTGCCAGCAGGCGTAGCGGATCACCCCACTCTCCCCAAGAGACCCAGTACTTC CASRRSGSPHSPQETQYF
TRBD2 few TRBJ2-1 TRBV7-8 TGTGCCAGCAGCCCGGGACTAGCGCGGCGCAATGAGCAGTTCTTC CASSPGLARRNEQFF
NA NA TRBJ2-5 TRBV2 TGTGCCAGCAGTGGTGAGGGTAAAGAGACCCAGTACTTC CASSGEGKETQYF
NA NA TRBJ1-5 TRBV2 TGTGCCAGCAAACCGGGAAACAATCAGCCCCAGCATTTT CASKPGNNQPQHF
TRBD1 NA TRBJ2-7 TRBV12-3/TRBV12-4 TGTGCCAGCAGTCTTGACAGGGGGGGCGAGCAGTACTTC CASSLDRGGEQYF
NA once TRBJ1-2 TRBV4-3 TGCGCCAGCAGCGGGACAAGAGACTATGGCTACACCTTC CASSGTRDYGYTF
NA NA TRBJ2-7 TRBV30 TGTGCCTGGTTTAAGGAGGGCTCCTACGAGCAGTACTTC CAWFKEGSYEQYF
NA NA TRBJ1-4 TRBV11-3 TGTGCCAGCAGCCCCGGGGGGGGTGAAAAACTGTTTTTT CASSPGGGEKLFF
NA once TRBJ1-5 TRBV4-2 TGTGCCAGCAGCCGACAGATTTATAGCAATCAGCCCCAGCATTTT CASSRQIYSNQPQHF
TRBD2 NA TRBJ2-7 TRBV4-1 TGCGCCAGCAGCCTCCGGGCTAGCGGGGAGTACGAGCAGTACTTC CASSLRASGEYEQYF
NA NA TRBJ2-1 TRBV7-7 TGTGCCAGCAGCCAGGGGGCTAGCGGAGACTACAATGAGCAGTTCTTC CASSQGASGDYNEQFF
TRBD1 NA TRBJ1-2 TRBV28 TGTGCCAGCTCCGACCCTCGACAGGGTGAGGGCCCCTATGGCTACACCTTC CASSDPRQGEGPYGYTF
NA once TRBJ2-4 TRBV3-1/TRBV3-2 TGTGCCAGCAGCCAGCTAGGTAAAAACATTCAGTACTTC CASSQLGKNIQYF
TRBD1 NA TRBJ1-3 TRBV14 TGTGCCAGCAGCCAATACAGGGGGCTTACTGGAAACACCATATATTTT CASSQYRGLTGNTIYF
NA NA TRBJ1-2 TRBV5-6 TGTGCCAGCAGCTTGGTGGCAGGAAATGGCTACACCTTC CASSLVAGNGYTF
NA NA TRBJ1-2 TRBV9 TGTGCCAGCAGCGTAGATCCGGGAGGCCTAAACTATGGCTACACCTTC CASSVDPGGLNYGYTF